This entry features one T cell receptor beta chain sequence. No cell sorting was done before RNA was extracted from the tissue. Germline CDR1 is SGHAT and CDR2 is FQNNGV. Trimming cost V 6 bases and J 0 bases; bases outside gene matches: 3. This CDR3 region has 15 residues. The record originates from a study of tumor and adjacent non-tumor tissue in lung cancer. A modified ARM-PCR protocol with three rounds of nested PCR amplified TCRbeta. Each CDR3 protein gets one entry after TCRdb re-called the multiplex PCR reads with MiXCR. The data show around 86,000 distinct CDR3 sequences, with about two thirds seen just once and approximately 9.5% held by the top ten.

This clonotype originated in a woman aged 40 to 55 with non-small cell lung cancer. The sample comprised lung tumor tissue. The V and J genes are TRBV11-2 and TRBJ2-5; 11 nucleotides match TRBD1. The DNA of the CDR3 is TGTGCCAGCAGTGTGGGACAGGGGGACCAAGAGACCCAGTACTTC. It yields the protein CASSVGQGDQETQYF.